This T cell receptor beta chain was identified in a study of blood T cell repertoires in COVID-19. The wider study: Sites in the United States, Italy and Spain provided acute and convalescent COVID-19 samples. Nucleic acid was either cDNA or gDNA, and it came from T cells, B-cell-depleted T cells, or PBMCs.

Original methodology: The authors estimated nucleated cell counts from reference gene primer amplification. This table comes from immunoSEQ multiplex PCR, and its TCRdb copy is limited to in-frame clones, with some not included. V and J calls and clone size are given by that table; D and trimming were obtained from the DNA. The sample yields tens of thousands of clones, roughly 87% seen once. Trimming cost V 0 bases and J 0 bases, with 8 bases left between them. Germline loops: CDR1 SGDLS, CDR2 YYNGEE. The CDR3 totals 15 residues. This clonotype originated in a man between 60 and 75 years old with active COVID-19. The V call is TRBV9, the J call TRBJ2-3; D gene unclear. The sequencing sample was made of peripheral blood. CDR3 in DNA: TGTGCCAGCAGCGTAGCTGGAGACAGCACAGATACGCAGTATTTT. It translates to CASSVAGDSTDTQYF.